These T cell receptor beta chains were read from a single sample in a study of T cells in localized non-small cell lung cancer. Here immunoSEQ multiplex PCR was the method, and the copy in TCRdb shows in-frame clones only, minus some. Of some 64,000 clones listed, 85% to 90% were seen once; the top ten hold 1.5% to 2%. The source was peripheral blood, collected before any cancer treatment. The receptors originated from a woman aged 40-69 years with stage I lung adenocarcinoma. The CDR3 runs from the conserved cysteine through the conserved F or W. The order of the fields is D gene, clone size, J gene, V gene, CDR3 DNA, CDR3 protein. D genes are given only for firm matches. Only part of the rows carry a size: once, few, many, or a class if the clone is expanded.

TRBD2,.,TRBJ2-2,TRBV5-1,TGCGCCAGCAGCCAAGCGGGGGGGTCCACCGGGGAGCTGTTTTTT,CASSQAGGSTGELFF
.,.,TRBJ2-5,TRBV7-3,TGTGCCAGCAGCTTAGACCCCTCGGGGGAGACCCAGTACTTC,CASSLDPSGETQYF
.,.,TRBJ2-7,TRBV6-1,TGTGCCAGCAGTGACGCGCGGCTCTCCTACGAGCAGTACTTC,CASSDARLSYEQYF
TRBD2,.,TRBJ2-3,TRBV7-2,TGTGCCAGCAGCTTAGGGATGGGGTCTAGCGGGGGCACAGATACGCAGTATTTT,CASSLGMGSSGGTDTQYF
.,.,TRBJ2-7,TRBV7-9,TGTGCCAGCAGCTCCCGGGCCAATCGGGAGTCCTCCTACGAGCAGTACTTC,CASSSRANRESSYEQYF
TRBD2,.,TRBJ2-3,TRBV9,TGTGCCAGCAGCTCAGGTTTAGCGGGGTTAGGTCGGGATACGCAGTATTTT,CASSSGLAGLGRDTQYF
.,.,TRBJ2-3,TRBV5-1,TGCGCCAGCAGCTTGGATCCGGATATTTTACGGTGGGATACGCAGTATTTT,CASSLDPDILRWDTQYF
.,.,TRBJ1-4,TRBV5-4,TGTGCCAGCAGCGAAGGGCAGGCAGAAAAACTGTTTTTT,CASSEGQAEKLFF
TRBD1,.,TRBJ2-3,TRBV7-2,TGTGCCAGCAGCTTAGTGGCCACAGGGGGAGTATCAGATACGCAGTATTTT,CASSLVATGGVSDTQYF
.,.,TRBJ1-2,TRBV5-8,TGTGCCAGCAGCTTTCGGGGGCTAGACTATGGCTACACCTTC,CASSFRGLDYGYTF
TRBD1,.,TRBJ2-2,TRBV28,TGTGCCAGCATCGGACAGGCGAACACCGGGGAGCTGTTTTTT,CASIGQANTGELFF
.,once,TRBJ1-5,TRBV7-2,TGTGCCAGCAGCCCGCAGGGCAATCAGCCCCAGCATTTT,CASSPQGNQPQHF
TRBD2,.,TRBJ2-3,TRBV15,TGTGCCACCAGCACCCATTTAGCGGGAGTACCAGATACGCAGTATTTT,CATSTHLAGVPDTQYF
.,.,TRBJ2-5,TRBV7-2,TGTGCCAGCAGCTTAGCTCGGGGTAGAGAGACCCAGTACTTC,CASSLARGRETQYF
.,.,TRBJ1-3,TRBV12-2,TGTGCTAGGGCGGGACAGGGGGCGCGATATGGAAACACCATATATTTT,CARAGQGARYGNTIYF
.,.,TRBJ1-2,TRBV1,TGCACCAGAAGCCGTTCAACCCCCTATGGCTACACCTTC,CTRSRSTPYGYTF
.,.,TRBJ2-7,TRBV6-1,TGTGCCAGCAGTGATTTGGGTTACGAGCAGTACTTC,CASSDLGYEQYF
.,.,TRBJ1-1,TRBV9,TGTGCCAGCAGCGTAGATGAGGGACCCATGAACACTGAAGCTTTCTTT,CASSVDEGPMNTEAFF
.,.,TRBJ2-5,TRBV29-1,TGCAGCGTTGGCGGGATCGAGACCCAGTACTTC,CSVGGIETQYF
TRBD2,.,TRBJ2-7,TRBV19,TGTGCCAGTAGAGATAGCGGGAAGGATTACGAGCAGTACTTC,CASRDSGKDYEQYF
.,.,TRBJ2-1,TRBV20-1,TGCAGTGCTATCCGGGGCCACCAGTTCTTC,CSAIRGHQFF
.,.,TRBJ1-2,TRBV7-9,TGTGCCAGCAGCTTAGAAGGCTCTGGCTACACCTTC,CASSLEGSGYTF
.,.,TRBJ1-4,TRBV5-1,TGCGCCAGCAGCCCGGCGGAGGGAAGGAACAGAAATGAAAAACTGTTTTTT,CASSPAEGRNRNEKLFF
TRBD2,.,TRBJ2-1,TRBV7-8,TGTGCCGTCACAGCGGGGGGGCCTTACAATGAGCAGTTCTTC,CAVTAGGPYNEQFF
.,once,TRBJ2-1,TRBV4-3,TGCGCCAGCAGCCAAGAGCCCCCGGGACTCCTAGAAGGTGAGCAGTTCTTC,CASSQEPPGLLEGEQFF
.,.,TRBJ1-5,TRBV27,TGTGCCAGCAGTTTCAGGGGTGGTCAGCCCCAGCATTTT,CASSFRGGQPQHF
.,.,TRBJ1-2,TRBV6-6,TGTGCCAGCTATTTAGGGGGGGCGGCGGGTGGCTACACCTTC,CASYLGGAAGGYTF
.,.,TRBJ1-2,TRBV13,TGTGCCAGCAGCTTCTTTCTAGCGGGGGACTATGGCTACACCTTC,CASSFFLAGDYGYTF
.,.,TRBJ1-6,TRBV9,TGTGCCAGCAGCGTCGGTCCCACGACGCCCCTCCACTTT,CASSVGPTTPLHF
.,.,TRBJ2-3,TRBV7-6,TGTGCCAGCAGCTCCCCTGGGGGTACAGGAGGTACGCAGTATTTT,CASSSPGGTGGTQYF
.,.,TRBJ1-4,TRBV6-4,TGTGCCAGCAGTGACTCGAAGAGAACAGCTCCGAATGAAAAACTGTTTTTT,CASSDSKRTAPNEKLFF
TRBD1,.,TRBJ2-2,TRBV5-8,TGTGCCAGCACCTCGGGACAGCCTAACACCGGGGAGCTGTTTTTT,CASTSGQPNTGELFF
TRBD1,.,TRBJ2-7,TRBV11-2,TGTGCCAGCAGCTTAAGAAGGGATGACAGGGAGAAAGTCTACGAGCAGTACTTC,CASSLRRDDREKVYEQYF
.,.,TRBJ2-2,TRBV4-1,TGCGCCAGCAGCCAAGATACGGTCCAAGCCGGGGAGCTGTTTTTT,CASSQDTVQAGELFF
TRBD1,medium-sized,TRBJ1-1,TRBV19,TGTGCCAGCTACTTTTCGGGACAGGGAAGCACTGAAGCTTTCTTT,CASYFSGQGSTEAFF
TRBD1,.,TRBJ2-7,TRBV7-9,TGTGCCAGCAGCCTACAGGGGGCGAGCTTCCGCGAGCAGTACTTC,CASSLQGASFREQYF
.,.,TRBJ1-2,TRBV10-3,TGTGCCATCAGCGCGATAGGGGGGGGCTATGGCTACACCTTC,CAISAIGGGYGYTF
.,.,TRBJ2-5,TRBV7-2,TGTGCCAGCAGCACCTACCAAGAGACCCAGTACTTC,CASSTYQETQYF
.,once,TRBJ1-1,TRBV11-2,TGTGCCAGCAGCTTAGGGATCACAGCGTTGAACACTGAAGCTTTCTTT,CASSLGITALNTEAFF
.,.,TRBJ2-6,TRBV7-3,TGTGCCAGCAGCTGGGGGACCGGGGCCAACGTCCTGACTTTC,CASSWGTGANVLTF
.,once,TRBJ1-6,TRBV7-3,TGTGCCAGCAGCGCCGGGGGAAACTATAATTCACCCCTCCACTTT,CASSAGGNYNSPLHF
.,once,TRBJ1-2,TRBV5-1,TGCGCCAGCAGCTTGCTTATACAGGAGATGGAGGGCTACACCTTC,CASSLLIQEMEGYTF
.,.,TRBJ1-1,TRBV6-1,TGTGCCAGCAGTGAAGGATTACAGCGTGCCACTGAAGCTTTCTTT,CASSEGLQRATEAFF
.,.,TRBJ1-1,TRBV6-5,TGTGCCAGCAGTTACCGGGGGGCCCCGGTCACTGAAGCTTTCTTT,CASSYRGAPVTEAFF
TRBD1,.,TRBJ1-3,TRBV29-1,TGCAGCGTTGGACAGGGGGGAAACACCATATATTTT,CSVGQGGNTIYF
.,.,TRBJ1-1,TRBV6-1,TGTGCCAGCAGGGGAGGCACTGAAGCTTTCTTT,CASRGGTEAFF
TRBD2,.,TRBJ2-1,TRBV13,TGTGCCAGCAGCTTAGGGACTAGCGGTGCCTACAATGAGCAGTTCTTC,CASSLGTSGAYNEQFF
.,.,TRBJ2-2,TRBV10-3,TGTGCCATCAAAAATTCCGCCGGGGCCCCCGGGGAGCTGTTTTTT,CAIKNSAGAPGELFF
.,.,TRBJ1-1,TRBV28,TGTGCCAGCAGTCTCCCCGGTGGGATGAACACTGAAGCTTTCTTT,CASSLPGGMNTEAFF
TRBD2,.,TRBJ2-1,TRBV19,TGTGCCAGCCAAATCATAGCGGGAGTGAGTTACAATGAGCAGTTCTTC,CASQIIAGVSYNEQFF
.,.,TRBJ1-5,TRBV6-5,TGTGCCAGCAGTTACTGGCAGGGCCAAGCCCAGCATTTT,CASSYWQGQAQHF
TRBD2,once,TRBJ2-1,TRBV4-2,TGTGCCAGCAGCCAAGGACTAGCGGGGCTCAATGAGCAGTTCTTC,CASSQGLAGLNEQFF
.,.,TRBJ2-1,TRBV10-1,TGCGCCAGCAGGCCGGGACGATCCGCCGATGAGCAGTTCTTC,CASRPGRSADEQFF
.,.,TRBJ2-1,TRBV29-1,TGCAGCTATTCTAGGGGGAATGAGCAGTTCTTC,CSYSRGNEQFF
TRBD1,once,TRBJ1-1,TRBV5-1,TGCGCCAGCAGCTCTGGACAGGGGGCGGCGATGAACACTGAAGCTTTCTTT,CASSSGQGAAMNTEAFF
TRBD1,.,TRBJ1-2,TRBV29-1,TGCAGCGTTGCCTCTGGACAGGGGGCTGGTGGCTACACCTTC,CSVASGQGAGGYTF
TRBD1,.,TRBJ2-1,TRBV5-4,TGTGCCACCCGGACAGGCTCCTACAATGAGCAGTTCTTC,CATRTGSYNEQFF
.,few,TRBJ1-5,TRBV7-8,TGTGCCAGCGGGGATTGGGGAAACAATCAGCCCCAGCATTTT,CASGDWGNNQPQHF
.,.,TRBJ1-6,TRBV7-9,TGTGCCAGCAGCTTATCGCCTCTATCACCCCTCCACTTT,CASSLSPLSPLHF
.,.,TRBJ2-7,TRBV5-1,TGCGCCAGCAGCTTGGGACAGAGCTCCTACGAGCAGTACTTC,CASSLGQSSYEQYF